This TCR beta chain was recorded in a study of T cell responses to AZD1222 COVID-19 vaccine. Study conclusions and caveats: Donors were largely white British and mainly female; clonal diversity was possibly underestimated.

The method was immunoSEQ multiplex PCR; TCRdb's version includes in-frame clones alone and lacks a portion of them. The sample comprises approximately 180,000 clones, roughly 91% of which are singletons, and 25% to 30% rests with the top ten. V gave up 6 bases and J gave up 8 bases; unmatched junction bases: 9. Per the germline V gene, CDR1 is MDHEN and CDR2 is SYDVKM. CDR3 length: 14 residues. As regards this clone: What it binds is not known.

The chain employs TRBV28 and TRBJ2-1; TRBD2 agrees at 8 bases. Source: peripheral blood, taken 28 days after the second AZD1222 dose. The receptor comes from an adult who received the AZD1222 COVID-19 vaccine. The CDR3 is CASRDGTSVDEQFF. The CDR3 DNA follows: TGTGCCAGCAGGGACGGGACTAGTGTCGATGAGCAGTTCTTC.